The rows below give T cell receptor beta chains drawn from one sample of a study of T cells in Graves' hyperthyroidism and ophthalmopathy. TCRdb itself ran the multiplex PCR reads through MiXCR, one entry per CDR3 protein. This table has 490,000 or so distinct CDR3 sequences, approximately 22% appearing once. Input material: blood. These receptors were taken from a woman between 65 and 79 years old with Graves' ophthalmopathy. CDR3s include the opening cysteine and the closing phenylalanine or tryptophan. Fields, in order: clone size, D gene, J gene, V gene, CDR3 protein, CDR3 DNA. D genes are given only for firm matches. Clone size is given for some rows only: seen once, a few or many times, or a class if the clone is expanded.

clone_size: few
d_call: -
j_call: TRBJ1-4
v_call: TRBV9
cdr3_aa: CASSAGTTRGARHQEKLFF
cdr3_nt: TGTGCCAGCAGCGCCGGGACGACTCGGGGAGCCCGACATCAGGAAAAACTGTTTTTT

clone_size: many
d_call: -
j_call: TRBJ2-1
v_call: TRBV7-2
cdr3_aa: CASSFGQINEQFF
cdr3_nt: TGTGCCAGCAGCTTCGGACAGATAAATGAGCAGTTCTTC

clone_size: -
d_call: TRBD2
j_call: TRBJ2-1
v_call: TRBV4-2
cdr3_aa: CASSQDLSGDEQFF
cdr3_nt: TGTGCCAGCAGCCAAGATCTTAGCGGGGATGAGCAGTTCTTC

clone_size: many
d_call: TRBD1
j_call: TRBJ2-1
v_call: TRBV6-1
cdr3_aa: CASSRSGQLNNEQFF
cdr3_nt: TGTGCCAGCAGTCGTTCGGGACAGTTGAACAATGAGCAGTTCTTC

clone_size: many
d_call: -
j_call: TRBJ2-7
v_call: TRBV9
cdr3_aa: CASSERRDSYEQYF
cdr3_nt: TGTGCCAGCAGTGAGAGGAGGGACTCCTACGAGCAGTACTTC

clone_size: -
d_call: TRBD1
j_call: TRBJ1-2
v_call: TRBV27
cdr3_aa: CASARTGRYGYTF
cdr3_nt: TGTGCCAGTGCCAGGACAGGGAGGTATGGCTACACCTTC

clone_size: -
d_call: -
j_call: TRBJ1-2
v_call: TRBV4-2
cdr3_aa: CASSQAGGDHYGYTF
cdr3_nt: TGTGCCAGCAGCCAAGCTGGTGGGGACCACTATGGCTACACCTTC

clone_size: -
d_call: -
j_call: TRBJ2-3
v_call: TRBV3-1
cdr3_aa: CASSRFIGENTDTQYF
cdr3_nt: TGTGCCAGCAGCCGATTTATCGGGGAAAACACAGATACGCAGTATTTT

clone_size: -
d_call: TRBD2
j_call: TRBJ2-7
v_call: TRBV30
cdr3_aa: CAWSRGLVFHEQYF
cdr3_nt: TGTGCCTGGAGTAGGGGACTAGTCTTCCACGAGCAGTACTTC

clone_size: -
d_call: -
j_call: TRBJ1-1
v_call: TRBV20-1
cdr3_aa: CSAVQGNMAFF
cdr3_nt: TGCAGTGCTGTACAGGGTAACATGGCTTTCTTT

clone_size: few
d_call: TRBD2
j_call: TRBJ2-5
v_call: TRBV5-5
cdr3_aa: CASSDLLAEETQYF
cdr3_nt: TGTGCCAGCAGCGACCTACTAGCGGAAGAGACCCAGTACTTC

clone_size: -
d_call: -
j_call: TRBJ1-1
v_call: TRBV29-1
cdr3_aa: CSVDQGKAFF
cdr3_nt: TGCAGCGTTGATCAGGGTAAAGCTTTCTTT

clone_size: few
d_call: -
j_call: TRBJ1-5
v_call: TRBV7-2
cdr3_aa: CASSLTANQPQHF
cdr3_nt: TGTGCCAGCAGCTTGACAGCAAATCAGCCCCAGCATTTT

clone_size: few
d_call: TRBD2
j_call: TRBJ2-3
v_call: TRBV6-1
cdr3_aa: CASSRAWLAGDFGTDTQYF
cdr3_nt: TGTGCCAGCAGCAGGGCCTGGCTAGCGGGAGACTTTGGCACAGATACGCAGTATTTT

clone_size: few
d_call: -
j_call: TRBJ2-2
v_call: TRBV3-1
cdr3_aa: CASSLRGLPPNTGELFF
cdr3_nt: TGTGCCAGCAGCCTGAGGGGACTCCCTCCGAACACCGGGGAGCTGTTTTTT

clone_size: many
d_call: -
j_call: TRBJ2-7
v_call: TRBV28
cdr3_aa: CASSPRQVPHEQYF
cdr3_nt: TGTGCCAGCAGTCCCCGACAGGTACCCCACGAGCAGTACTTC

clone_size: many
d_call: -
j_call: TRBJ1-6
v_call: TRBV7-2
cdr3_aa: CASSLDRESPLHF
cdr3_nt: TGTGCCAGCAGCTTAGACAGGGAGTCACCCCTCCACTTT

clone_size: -
d_call: -
j_call: TRBJ1-1
v_call: TRBV12-3/TRBV12-4
cdr3_aa: CASSLVLGARVLNTEAFF
cdr3_nt: TGTGCCAGCAGTTTAGTGTTGGGGGCTCGAGTACTGAACACTGAAGCTTTCTTT

clone_size: few
d_call: -
j_call: TRBJ2-1
v_call: TRBV7-3
cdr3_aa: CASSLLVGNEQFF
cdr3_nt: TGTGCCAGCAGCTTACTAGTGGGCAATGAGCAGTTCTTC

clone_size: many
d_call: -
j_call: TRBJ2-3
v_call: TRBV27
cdr3_aa: CASSLSPPQRSWVDTQYF
cdr3_nt: TGTGCCAGCAGTTTATCACCCCCACAGAGGAGTTGGGTAGATACGCAGTATTTT

clone_size: -
d_call: TRBD1
j_call: TRBJ1-5
v_call: TRBV12-3/TRBV12-4
cdr3_aa: CASSLARDRPQPQHF
cdr3_nt: TGTGCCAGCAGTTTAGCCCGGGACAGGCCTCAGCCCCAGCATTTT

clone_size: -
d_call: -
j_call: TRBJ2-3
v_call: TRBV24-1
cdr3_aa: CATSDLGTQDTQYF
cdr3_nt: TGTGCCACCAGTGATCTTGGGACCCAAGATACGCAGTATTTT